This T cell receptor (beta chain) comes out of a study of human T cells and chemical hapten exposure. Study-wide findings and caveats: Relative to control repertoires, expanded TCRs gave rise to significantly more large CDR3 similarity clusters.

Germline assignment: CDR1 MNHEY and CDR2 SVGEGT. The CDR3 runs 16 residues. The V and J ends lost 5 bases and 2 bases respectively, with 13 bases between them. Noted time point: patch test 2, 6 weeks after DPC sensitization. Treatment described: therapeutic diphenylcyclopropenone sensitization with weekly scalp DPC. This clonotype was observed at least ten times. The antigen is not known. Unique molecular identifiers were attached to individual cDNA molecules during library preparation. TCRdb reprocessed the RACE reads with MiXCR, giving one entry per CDR3 protein. The table has 75,000 to 90,000 distinct CDR3 sequences, about 10% seen once; the top ten hold around 4.7%.

The chain carries TRBV6-2 or TRBV6-3 and TRBJ2-6; possibly TRBD1 or TRBD2 for D (6 bases each). The input for sequencing was whole blood, taken in connection with sensitization to the hapten diphenylcyclopropenone (DPC). The sequence was collected from a woman aged 45 to 65 with alopecia areata. Some clones in this sample may be carry-over from other donors' samples. The CDR3 region is CASSNAGGAGANVLTF. DNA for the CDR3: TGTGCCAGCAGTAACGCCGGGGGCGCTGGGGCCAACGTCCTGACTTTC.